The 30 T cell receptor beta chains below come from one sample, sequenced in a study of CD8 T cells in ankylosing spondylitis. TCRdb passed the 5' RACE reads through MiXCR, listing each CDR3 protein once. Of more than 600,000 distinct CDR3 sequences in the sample, around 20% were seen once. These TCRs are of unknown antigen specificity. The study's findings and limits: For ankylosing spondylitis blood, a TCR beta motif of about 8 highly homologous variants appeared characteristic.

The sample consisted of blood, either unsorted or a sorted T cell fraction (not recorded which). The receptor set was obtained from a male donor with ankylosing spondylitis.

The sample holds a few counts of this clonotype. V and J are TRBV6-1 and TRBJ1-2, with D maybe TRBD1 (5 bases). The CDR3 length is 13 residues. V was clipped by 7 bases and J by 5 bases, with 14 bases between them. Per germline, CDR1 MNHNS and CDR2 SASEGT. The CDR3 is CASTSQGRYGYTF. CDR3 in DNA: TGTGCCAGCACCTCGCAGGGAAGGTATGGCTACACCTTC.

In this sample, this clonotype turned up a few times. The chain combines TRBV20-1 with TRBJ2-7; 8 bases line up with TRBD2. Unmatched junction bases numbered 3, after V lost 1 base and J lost 4 bases. The CDR3 is 13 amino acids. The germline V gene has CDR1 DFQATT and CDR2 SNEGSKA (reference sequence). The CDR3 spells CSARGTSPYEQYF. The CDR3 DNA reads as TGCAGTGCTAGAGGGACTAGCCCATACGAGCAGTACTTC.

The V gene is TRBV20-1, the J gene TRBJ1-5; perhaps TRBD1 as D (6 bases). Trimming shortened V by 3 bases and J by 7 bases, and 10 bases separated the two germline ends. CDR3 length: 12 residues. Germline V gene sequence: CDR1 DFQATT, CDR2 SNEGSKA (reference sequence). The CDR3 DNA reads as TGCAGTGCTAGTTTCGGGGGCCAGCCCCAGCATTTT. Translation gives CSASFGGQPQHF.

The table lists this clonotype with many counts. The rearrangement uses TRBV7-2 and TRBJ1-1; D call uncertain. Trimming removed 9 bases at V and 0 bases at J, with 11 bases between. The CDR3 runs to 13 residues. Per the germline V gene, CDR1 is SGHTA and CDR2 is FQGNSA. The CDR3 bases are TGTGCCAGTCTGGAGCACATGAACACTGAAGCTTTCTTT. Translation gives CASLEHMNTEAFF.

There are a few counts of this clonotype. The chain couples TRBV6-4 to TRBJ1-5; D unresolved. The ends were cut back, 2 bases at V and 3 bases at J, with 8 bases in the middle. CDR1 is MRHNA and CDR2 is SNTAGT in the germline V gene. The CDR3 loop spans 14 amino acids. CDR3 nucleotides: TGTGCCAGCAGTGACAACTGCACCAATCAGCCCCAGCATTTT. Protein sequence: CASSDNCTNQPQHF.

The V call is TRBV29-1, the J call TRBJ2-4; D unresolved. Per germline, CDR1 SQVTM and CDR2 ANQGSEA. The V end was cut by 6 bases, the J end by 1 base, with 10 bases between. The CDR3 runs 13 residues. This CDR3 reads CSVPDEAKNIQYF. The DNA of the CDR3 is TGCAGCGTCCCAGACGAGGCCAAAAACATTCAGTACTTC. Full variable domain (rest looked up from reference TRBV29-1 and TRBJ2-4): SAVISQKPSRDICQRGTSLTIQCQVDSQVTMMFWYRQQPGQSLTLIATANQGSEATYESGFVIDKFPISRPNLTFSTLTVSNMSPEDSSIYLCSVPDEAKNIQYFGAGTRLSVL.

The chain combines TRBV29-1 with TRBJ2-5; 7 nucleotides match TRBD2. The germline gives CDR1 SQVTM, CDR2 ANQGSEA. CDR3 size: 16 residues. The trim removed 3 bases at V and 5 bases at J, leaving 15 bases unmatched. The DNA of the CDR3 is TGCAGCGTTGAGGGTAAATGGGGGAGGGCTGAGGAGACCCAGTACTTC. Amino acids: CSVEGKWGRAEETQYF.

This chain links TRBV6-1 with TRBJ2-2; D could derive from TRBD1 or TRBD2 (5 bases each). The germline CDR1 and CDR2 sequences are MNHNS and SASEGT. Trimming shortened V by 6 bases and J by 1 base, and 12 bases separated the two germline ends. The CDR3 is made up of 15 amino acids. The DNA of the CDR3 is TGTGCCAGCAGACCCCCGGGACGGAACACCGGGGAGCTGTTTTTT. Protein sequence: CASRPPGRNTGELFF.

This clonotype showed up just a few times. The chain combines TRBV11-2 with TRBJ2-2, with 7 bases fitting TRBD2. Germline V gene sequence: CDR1 SGHAT, CDR2 FQNNGV. The J segment lost 3 bases and the V segment lost 8 bases, leaving 9 bases of the junction unmatched. The CDR3 extends over 15 amino acids. The CDR3 reads CASRGEGLDTGELFF. DNA for the CDR3: TGTGCCAGCCGGGGGGAAGGATTGGACACCGGGGAGCTGTTTTTT.

This clonotype turned up a few times. This chain's CDR3 is CASSPTGTAYEQYF. The CDR3 DNA reads TGCGCCAGCAGCCCGACCGGGACGGCCTACGAGCAGTACTTC. The chain employs TRBV5-1 and TRBJ2-7; possibly TRBD1 or TRBD2 for D (5 bases each). Germline V gene sequence: CDR1 SGHRS, CDR2 YFSETQ. The CDR3 contains 14 residues. With 4 bases removed from V and 2 bases from J, the gap between germline ends came to 13 bases.

V and J are TRBV11-2 and TRBJ2-6, with 9 bases lining up with TRBD1. Germline CDR1 is SGHAT and CDR2 is FQNNGV. J gave up 1 base and V 4 bases, and 8 bases lay outside the gene matches. The CDR3 is 18 amino acids. CDR3 in DNA: TGTGCCAGCAGCTCTGGGGACAGGGTTTTATCTGGGGCCAACGTCCTGACTTTC. Translation: CASSSGDRVLSGANVLTF.

The sample holds a few counts of this clonotype. The rearrangement joins TRBV12-3 or TRBV12-4 to TRBJ1-1; D is perhaps TRBD1 (6 bases). V lost 3 bases and J 7 bases, leaving 12 bases between the germline ends. The CDR3 spans 13 residues. The CDR3 DNA follows: TGTGCCAGCAGTTTCGGGGGGCCGATTGAAGCTTTCTTT. Translated, it gives CASSFGGPIEAFF.

This clonotype turned up a few times. This sequence joins TRBV12-3 or TRBV12-4 and TRBJ2-5; weak D call: TRBD1 (5 bases). The V end lost 2 bases, the J end lost 5 bases, and 12 bases lay between the germline ends. The CDR3 covers 14 residues. The CDR3 DNA is TGTGCCAGCAGTTTAAACAGGCCCCCGGAGACCCAGTACTTC. Translated, it gives CASSLNRPPETQYF.

This chain joins TRBV20-1 and TRBJ2-5; TRBD2 matches 12 bases. The germline CDR1 and CDR2 sequences are DFQATT and SNEGSKA (reference sequence). The CDR3 loop spans 16 amino acids. The junction had 12 bases not matched to a gene; V was cut back by 5 bases and J by 5 bases. The CDR3 nucleotides are TGCAGTGCTTCCCCAGGACTAGCGGGACATAAGGAGACCCAGTACTTC. Translated: CSASPGLAGHKETQYF.

The J gene is TRBJ2-3, the V gene TRBV5-1; TRBD2 aligns across 10 bases. This CDR3 region has 14 residues. Germline loops: CDR1 SGHRS, CDR2 YFSETQ. Trimming cost V 1 base and J 9 bases; bases outside gene matches: 5. CDR3 protein: CASSLSSGSRTQYF. In nucleotides, the CDR3 is TGCGCCAGCAGCTTGTCTAGCGGGAGTAGGACGCAGTATTTT.

The V and J genes are TRBV20-1 and TRBJ1-1; D call uncertain. The V gene lost 0 bases and the J gene lost 6 bases, with 5 bases spanning the gap. The CDR3 has 11 residues. Germline V gene data show CDR1 as DFQATT and CDR2 as SNEGSKA (reference sequence). As DNA, the CDR3 is TGCAGTGCTAGAGAATCGGCTGAAGCTTTCTTT. Translating it yields CSARESAEAFF.

This clonotype was counted between two and nine times. The chain couples TRBV20-1 to TRBJ2-5; TRBD2 is a possible D gene (6 bases). V lost 3 bases, J lost 4 bases, and 18 bases lay in between. CDR1 is DFQATT, CDR2 SNEGSKA, per germline (reference sequence). CDR3 size: 15 residues. DNA of the CDR3: TGCAGTGCTAGCTTAGCGGCTTCGCACCGAGAGACCCAGTACTTC. Residues: CSASLAASHRETQYF.

The chain has TRBV20-1 and TRBJ2-1, with 8 bases fitting TRBD2. This CDR3 is 16 amino acids long. V lost 3 bases, J lost 5 bases, and 12 bases stayed unmatched. Germline V gene data show CDR1 as DFQATT and CDR2 as SNEGSKA (reference sequence). CDR3 nucleotide sequence: TGCAGTGCTAGGGGGGGAAGAGCGGGAGTGGACAATGAGCAGTTCTTC. Protein: CSARGGRAGVDNEQFF.

This clonotype was detected many times. This sequence joins TRBV25-1 and TRBJ1-4; D unresolved. The CDR3 totals 16 residues. CDR1 is MGHDK and CDR2 is SYGVNS in the germline V gene. V was cut by 1 base and J by 0 bases, with 9 bases left in between. The CDR3 DNA is TGTGCCAGCAGTGAATGGAAGGGAGCAACTAATGAAAAACTGTTTTTT. This translates into CASSEWKGATNEKLFF.

This clonotype showed up many times. The chain employs TRBV27 and TRBJ2-2; no firm D call. The germline V gene has CDR1 MNHEY and CDR2 SMNVEV (reference sequence). Trimming took off 3 bases at V and 1 base at J, with 3 bases between the two ends. This CDR3 comprises 13 residues. The chain's CDR3 is CASSFLNTGELFF. In DNA form, the CDR3 reads TGTGCCAGCAGTTTCTTGAACACCGGGGAGCTGTTTTTT.

This clonotype was seen at least ten times. The CDR3 protein is CASSTGTGRQPQHF. DNA for the CDR3: TGCGCCAGCAGCACTGGGACAGGGCGTCAGCCCCAGCATTTT. The chain recombines TRBV5-1 with TRBJ1-5; 9 bases are a match to TRBD1. Germline V gene lookup returns CDR1 SGHRS and CDR2 YFSETQ. The CDR3 has 14 residues. J lost 6 bases, V lost 4 bases, and 5 bases had no gene match.

This clonotype was seen only a few times. The V and J genes are TRBV28 and TRBJ2-7, with TRBD1 matching 9 bases. The CDR3 length is 17 residues. V was clipped by 5 bases and J by 0 bases; unmatched bases: 11. Germline CDR1 reads MDHEN; CDR2 reads SYDVKM. CDR3 in amino acids: CASSLTGTGIGSYEQYF. The CDR3 DNA reads TGTGCCAGCAGTCTGACCGGGACAGGGATTGGCTCCTACGAGCAGTACTTC.

This rearrangement joins TRBV20-1 to TRBJ2-7, with D tentatively TRBD1 (5 bases). The length of the CDR3 is 16 residues. In germline, CDR1 is DFQATT, CDR2 SNEGSKA (reference sequence). The V gene lost 3 bases and the J gene lost 3 bases, with 21 bases spanning the gap. The CDR3 nucleotides read TGCAGTGCTAGTGCAGGGAATGAAAGGTTGTTCTACGAGCAGTACTTC. Its translation is CSASAGNERLFYEQYF.

The rearrangement joins TRBV7-9 to TRBJ1-2; D possibly corresponds to TRBD1 (5 bases). V lost 3 bases and J lost 7, with 12 bases in between. CDR1 SEHNR and CDR2 FQNEAQ come from the germline V gene (reference sequence). The CDR3 is 13 amino acids. CDR3 DNA sequence: TGTGCCAGCAGCTTTTCGGCAGGGACTGGCTACACCTTC. Translated, it gives CASSFSAGTGYTF.

The sample holds many counts of this clonotype. The DNA of the CDR3 is TGTGCCAGCAGCCACCCCCTAGCGGGAGACCTCAATGAGCAGTTCTTC. It specifies CASSHPLAGDLNEQFF. The chain uses TRBV6-2 or TRBV6-3 and TRBJ2-1; TRBD2 agrees at 10 bases. The CDR3 totals 16 residues. Germline CDR1 and CDR2: MNHEY and SVGEGT. Losses at the gene ends were 6 bases for V and 6 bases for J; bases not matched to a gene: 11.

In its sample, this clonotype was seen a few times. This chain uses TRBV12-3 or TRBV12-4 with TRBJ2-3; D possibly matches TRBD1 or TRBD2 (6 bases each). V gave up 3 bases and J gave up 5 bases, with 12 bases separating them. This CDR3 is 14 amino acids long. The CDR3 is CASSFGKGGDTQYF. The CDR3 DNA reads as TGTGCCAGCAGTTTCGGGAAGGGGGGAGATACGCAGTATTTT.

The V call is TRBV5-1, the J call TRBJ2-3; 8 bases agree with TRBD1. CDR3 length: 14 amino acids. The ends lost 2 bases at V and 5 bases at J; junction bases unmatched: 4. Looked up from germline, CDR1 is SGHRS and CDR2 is YFSETQ. The DNA for the CDR3 is TGCGCCAGCAGCTTTCAGGGGGCGGGAGATACGCAGTATTTT. Translation gives CASSFQGAGDTQYF.

The chain employs TRBV27 and TRBJ2-1; no firm D call. CDR1 is MNHEY and CDR2 is SMNVEV in the germline V gene (reference sequence). The CDR3 is 16 residues long. V was clipped by 1 base and J by 5 bases, with 15 bases between them. DNA for the CDR3: TGTGCCAGCAGTTTATACTACTACCAGTCCAACAATGAGCAGTTCTTC. Protein sequence: CASSLYYYQSNNEQFF.

V gene TRBV7-2 combines with J gene TRBJ2-7, with 8 bases identical to TRBD1. The CDR3 sequence is 15 residues long. The germline gives CDR1 SGHTA, CDR2 FQGNSA. V shed 6 bases and J 3 bases; nucleotides not matched to a gene: 10. This chain's CDR3 is CASSLARDRLYEQYF. CDR3 sequence (DNA): TGTGCCAGCAGTCTAGCGCGGGACAGGCTCTACGAGCAGTACTTC.

The V call is TRBV12-3 or TRBV12-4, the J call TRBJ2-5; 8 bases are a match to TRBD1. V was clipped by 3 bases and J by 3 bases; unmatched bases: 6. The CDR3 consists of 15 residues. The CDR3 protein is CASSLLTGDEETQYF. CDR3 nucleotides: TGTGCCAGCAGTTTGCTGACAGGGGACGAAGAGACCCAGTACTTC.